These T cell receptor beta chains were read from a single sample in a study of T cells after somatic rescue of genetic block. Data came from immunoSEQ multiplex PCR; TCRdb stores just in-frame clones and leaves some out. This sample has about 88,000 clones, with over 80% found just once. Sequencing was carried out using peripheral blood mononuclear cells (PBMCs). The receptors originated from a woman aged 18-29 years. Each CDR3 is given with its conserved first and last residue. D genes are given only for firm matches. Rows may omit the clone size; those that give it use once, few, many or a size class.

abundance,v_gene,d_gene,j_gene,CDR3aa,CDR3nt
NA,TRBV2,TRBD1,TRBJ2-3,CASWDSYNTDTQYF,TGTGCCAGCTGGGACAGCTATAACACAGATACGCAGTATTTT
NA,TRBV21-1,NA,TRBJ1-1,CASSSRRGSEAFF,TGTGCCAGCAGCTCTCGGCGGGGCAGCGAAGCTTTCTTT
NA,TRBV5-6,NA,TRBJ2-7,CASSLYSYEQYF,TGTGCCAGCAGCCTCTACTCCTACGAGCAGTACTTC
NA,TRBV2,NA,TRBJ1-5,CASSGVQSKAQHF,TGTGCCAGCAGCGGGGTACAGTCTAAAGCCCAGCATTTT
NA,TRBV28,TRBD2,TRBJ2-1,CASSLRGLAGNEQFF,TGTGCCAGCAGTTTAAGGGGACTAGCAGGCAATGAGCAGTTCTTC
NA,TRBV28,NA,TRBJ1-5,CASSLYQSNQPQHF,TGTGCCAGCAGTTTATACCAGAGCAATCAGCCCCAGCATTTT
once,TRBV7-8,NA,TRBJ2-7,CASSLGAPRHF,TGTGCCAGCAGCTTAGGGGCCCCCCGTCACTTC
NA,TRBV4-3,NA,TRBJ2-4,CASSQGGVGKNIQYF,TGCGCCAGCAGCCAAGGAGGAGTAGGCAAAAACATTCAGTACTTC
NA,TRBV28,NA,TRBJ2-5,CASSFRAGASETQYF,TGTGCCAGCAGTTTTAGGGCGGGTGCCTCAGAGACCCAGTACTTC
NA,TRBV7-3,TRBD2,TRBJ2-1,CASSSNSGTYNEQFF,TGTGCCAGCAGCTCCAATAGCGGGACCTACAATGAGCAGTTCTTC
NA,TRBV19,NA,TRBJ2-3,CASSIALGTDTQYF,TGTGCCAGTAGTATCGCATTGGGCACAGATACGCAGTATTTT
NA,TRBV6-1,NA,TRBJ2-1,CASIKDRYNEQFF,TGTGCCAGCATTAAGGACAGATACAATGAGCAGTTCTTC
NA,TRBV10-1,NA,TRBJ2-3,CASSERLADTQYF,TGCGCCAGCAGTGAGCGCCTAGCGGATACGCAGTATTTT
NA,TRBV28,TRBD1,TRBJ1-2,CASRSQGANYGYTF,TGTGCCAGCAGGTCACAGGGGGCGAACTATGGCTACACCTTC